This TCR beta chain is drawn from a study of tumor-infiltrating lymphocytes in oesophageal squamous cell carcinoma. The ends were cut back, 4 bases at V and 12 bases at J, with 16 bases in the middle. This CDR3 has 13 residues. Germline-derived CDR1 and CDR2 are SGHDN and FVKESK. A single record per CDR3 protein comes from TCRdb applying MiXCR to the PCR reads. The data show about 3,400 distinct CDR3 sequences, with roughly a sixth seen just once and more than 20% held by the top ten. The sample holds a few counts of this clonotype. The V and J genes are TRBV14 and TRBJ2-1; D is perhaps TRBD2 (5 bases). The TCR sequence derives from a male donor with esophageal squamous cell carcinoma. The sequenced sample consisted of esophageal tumor tissue. As DNA, the CDR3 is TGTGCCAGCAGCCTTACTACCGGCAGCGGGCAGTTCTTC. Protein: CASSLTTGSGQFF.